What follows is one T cell receptor beta chain and its context. Per germline, CDR1 LNHDA and CDR2 SQIVND (reference sequence). Trimming removed 4 bases from V and 9 bases from J, with 7 bases in between. The CDR3 spans 11 residues. This entry comes from a study of T cell changes during pregnancy in multiple sclerosis. The protocol was immunoSEQ multiplex PCR, while the TCRdb copy is restricted to in-frame clones and leaves out a portion. The table records fewer than 85,000 clones, 92% of them present only once. V usage is TRBV19 and J usage is TRBJ2-1, with D unclear. The source of this sequence is a female donor in good health, enrolled as a control in a pregnancy study. Sequences were derived from peripheral blood, sampled in the first trimester of pregnancy. For the CDR3, the DNA is TGTGCCAGTAGTAGCTCTATTGAGCAGTTCTTC. Encoded protein: CASSSSIEQFF.